The rows below give T cell receptor beta chains drawn from one sample of a study of T-cell reconstitution after alpha-beta-depleted transplantation in children. TCRdb re-analysed the PCR reads in MiXCR, keeping a single row per CDR3 protein. This sample has about 360,000 distinct CDR3 sequences, with approximately 12% found just once. The sample in question was PBMCs, obtained from the stem cell graft. These receptors were taken from a human donor who donated a stem cell graft to a child with Fanconi anemia. Each CDR3 is given with its conserved first and last residue. Each record gives: clone size, D gene, V gene, J gene, CDR3 DNA, CDR3 protein. A D gene is named only where the DNA matches it firmly. Some rows mark clone size as missing; the rest say once, few, many or name a class of expanded clone.

>few|TRBD1|TRBV4-1|TRBJ1-1
TGCGCCAGCAGCCGGCAGGACAGGGAAACTGAAGCTTTCTTT
CASSRQDRETEAFF
>NA|NA|TRBV6-1|TRBJ1-6
TGTGCCAGCGAAGATCCAAGCTCCTATAATTCACCCCTCCACTTT
CASEDPSSYNSPLHF
>many|NA|TRBV5-1|TRBJ2-5
TGCGCCAGCAGCATAGGGGAGAGGACCCAGTACTTC
CASSIGERTQYF
>many|TRBD1|TRBV5-1|TRBJ2-5
TGCGCCAGCAGCCCGGGACAGATCCGAGAGACCCAGTACTTC
CASSPGQIRETQYF
>few|NA|TRBV5-6|TRBJ1-1
TGTGCCAGCAGACTCCGGACCGGCCCGGACACTGAAGCTTTCTTT
CASRLRTGPDTEAFF
>many|NA|TRBV5-5|TRBJ2-3
TGTGCCAGCAGCAAAGGGACTGTTGGGGATACGCAGTATTTT
CASSKGTVGDTQYF
>few|TRBD2|TRBV5-1|TRBJ2-3
TGCGCCACCCAGACGGCGGGGGGGCCGGCAGATACGCAGTATTTT
CATQTAGGPADTQYF
>NA|NA|TRBV25-1|TRBJ1-1
TGTGCCAGCAGTGAAGGTGGCAGGAAAACTTTCTTT
CASSEGGRKTFF
>NA|NA|TRBV21-1|TRBJ2-1
TGTGCCAGCAGCATTCGGGCCGGTCCCTACAATGAGCAGTTCTTC
CASSIRAGPYNEQFF
>NA|TRBD2|TRBV9|TRBJ2-7
TGTGCCAGCAGCGTAGCTGGGGGAGGGGAGTCGGACGAGCAGTACTTC
CASSVAGGGESDEQYF
>NA|NA|TRBV7-2|TRBJ2-3
TGTGCCAGCAGCTTAGGCCTGTCCACAGATATGCAGTATTTT
CASSLGLSTDMQYF
>NA|NA|TRBV7-2|TRBJ1-1
TGTGCCAGCAGCTTAGCGAGGGGAGGGGATATCTCTGAAGCTTTCTTT
CASSLARGGDISEAFF
>many|NA|TRBV2|TRBJ2-5
TGTGCCAGCAGTGTGGTCGAAGAGACCCAGTACTTC
CASSVVEETQYF
>NA|NA|TRBV6-6|TRBJ1-2
TGTGCCAGCGGACCCCTCGGGCGGGGCTACACCTTC
CASGPLGRGYTF
>few|TRBD2|TRBV7-2|TRBJ2-1
TGTGCCAGCAGCTCGCGGGGGGGCAATGAGCAGTTCTTC
CASSSRGGNEQFF
>many|NA|TRBV5-1|TRBJ2-1
TGCGCCAGCAGCCTGGATGGGAATTCATATGAGCAGTTCTTC
CASSLDGNSYEQFF
>many|NA|TRBV12-3/TRBV12-4|TRBJ1-5
TGTGCCAGCAGTCCTGGGATGGGTCCCGTCGAATTGCCCCAGCATTTT
CASSPGMGPVELPQHF
>NA|NA|TRBV7-9|TRBJ2-2
TGTGCCAGCAGCCAACGACTCGGAGTTGCACCCGGGGAGCTGTTTTTT
CASSQRLGVAPGELFF
>NA|TRBD2|TRBV10-3|TRBJ2-5
TGTGCCATCAGTGCTGTCCGGGGAGGGCCCCAAGAGACCCAGTACTTC
CAISAVRGGPQETQYF
>few|NA|TRBV11-2|TRBJ1-1
TGTGCCAGCAGCTTAGCGGGCGCGTTGAACACTGAAGCTTTCTTT
CASSLAGALNTEAFF
>many|TRBD1|TRBV5-1|TRBJ2-1
TGCGCCAGCAGCTTTGACAGGGTCGGGAATGAGCAGTTCTTC
CASSFDRVGNEQFF
>NA|TRBD2|TRBV12-3/TRBV12-4|TRBJ2-4
TGTGCCAGCAGTCCCGAGGGGCGGGGGTCCAAAAACATTCAGTACTTC
CASSPEGRGSKNIQYF
>NA|TRBD2|TRBV10-3|TRBJ2-5
TGTGCCATCAGTGATGAGGCTAGCGGGGGGGTTATCCAAGAGACCCAGTACTTC
CAISDEASGGVIQETQYF